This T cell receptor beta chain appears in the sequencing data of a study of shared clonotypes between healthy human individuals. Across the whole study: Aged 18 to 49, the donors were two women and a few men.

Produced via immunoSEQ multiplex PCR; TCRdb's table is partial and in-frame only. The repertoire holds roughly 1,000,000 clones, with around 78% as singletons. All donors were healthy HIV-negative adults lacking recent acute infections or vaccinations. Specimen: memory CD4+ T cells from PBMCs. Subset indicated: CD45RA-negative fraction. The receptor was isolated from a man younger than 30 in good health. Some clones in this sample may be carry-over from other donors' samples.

As DNA, the CDR3 is TGTGCCAGCAGGGGACAGGAGACCTACGAGCAGTACTTC. Residues: CASRGQETYEQYF. V is TRBV5-8 and J is TRBJ2-7, with 8 bases aligning to TRBD1. The V gene end was trimmed by 5 bases and the J gene end by 2 bases; junction bases not matched to a gene: 3. The CDR3 is 13 amino acids. Germline CDR1 and CDR2: SGHTS and YDEGEE.